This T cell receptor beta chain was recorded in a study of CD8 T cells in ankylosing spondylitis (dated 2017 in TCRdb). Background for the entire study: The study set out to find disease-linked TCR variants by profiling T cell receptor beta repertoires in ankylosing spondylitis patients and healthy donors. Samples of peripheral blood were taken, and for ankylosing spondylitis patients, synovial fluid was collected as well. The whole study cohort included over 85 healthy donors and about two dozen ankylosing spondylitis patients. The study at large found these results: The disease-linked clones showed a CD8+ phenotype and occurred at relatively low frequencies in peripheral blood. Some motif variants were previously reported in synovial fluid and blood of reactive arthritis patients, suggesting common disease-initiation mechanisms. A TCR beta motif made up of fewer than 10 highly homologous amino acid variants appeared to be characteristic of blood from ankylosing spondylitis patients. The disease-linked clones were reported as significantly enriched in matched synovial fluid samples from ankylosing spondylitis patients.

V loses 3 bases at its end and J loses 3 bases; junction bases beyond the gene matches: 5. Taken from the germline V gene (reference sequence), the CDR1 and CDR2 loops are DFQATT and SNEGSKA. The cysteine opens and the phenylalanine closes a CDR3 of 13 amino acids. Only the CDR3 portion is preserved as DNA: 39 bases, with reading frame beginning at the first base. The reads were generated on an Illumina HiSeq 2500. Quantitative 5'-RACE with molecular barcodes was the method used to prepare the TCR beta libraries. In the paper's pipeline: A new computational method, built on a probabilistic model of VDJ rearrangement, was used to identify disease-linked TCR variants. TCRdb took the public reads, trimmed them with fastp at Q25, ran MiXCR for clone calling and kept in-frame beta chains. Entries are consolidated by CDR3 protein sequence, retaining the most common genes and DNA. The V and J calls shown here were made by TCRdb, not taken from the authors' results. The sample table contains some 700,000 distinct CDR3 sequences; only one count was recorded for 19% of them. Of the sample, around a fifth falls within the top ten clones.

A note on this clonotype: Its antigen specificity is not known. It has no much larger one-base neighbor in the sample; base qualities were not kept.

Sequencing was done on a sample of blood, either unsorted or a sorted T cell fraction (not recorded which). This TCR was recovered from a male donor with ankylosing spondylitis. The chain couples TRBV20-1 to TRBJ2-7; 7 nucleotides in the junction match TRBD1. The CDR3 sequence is CSASRTGHYEQYF. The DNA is TGCAGTGCTAGTCGGACAGGTCACTACGAGCAGTACTTC.